This is a list of T cell receptor beta chains from one sample in a study of blood T cell repertoires in COVID-19. This table comes from immunoSEQ multiplex PCR, and its TCRdb copy is limited to in-frame clones, with some not included. The table has about 50,000 clones, around 90% seen once. Sequenced: peripheral blood. These receptors were taken from a woman older than 75 with acute or convalescent COVID-19. The CDR3 runs from the conserved cysteine through the conserved F or W. The D gene is left open where the match is weak. The size field is filled for only some rows; it gives once, few, many or a size class.

abundance | d_gene | j_gene | v_gene | CDR3aa | CDR3nt
NA | NA | TRBJ2-3 | TRBV7-9 | CASGESGGVDTQYF | TGTGCCAGCGGCGAGTCGGGGGGCGTAGATACGCAGTATTTT
NA | NA | TRBJ2-3 | TRBV5-1 | CASSPGGTDTQYF | TGCGCCAGCTCCCCCGGGGGCACAGATACGCAGTATTTT
NA | NA | TRBJ2-7 | TRBV14 | CASSQVGTLNRWYF | TGTGCCAGCAGCCAAGTAGGGACACTAAACCGGTGGTACTTC
NA | TRBD1 | TRBJ1-2 | TRBV3-1/TRBV3-2 | CASSLTATGADGYTF | TGTGCCAGCAGCCTTACCGCAACAGGGGCCGATGGCTACACCTTC
once | TRBD1 | TRBJ2-5 | TRBV28 | CASSSKIGQGEGETQYF | TGTGCCAGCAGTTCAAAAATAGGACAGGGAGAAGGAGAGACCCAGTACTTC
NA | NA | TRBJ2-4 | TRBV28 | CASRTRGAQAKNIQYF | TGTGCCAGCAGGACTCGCGGGGCACAAGCCAAAAACATTCAGTACTTC
NA | TRBD2 | TRBJ2-1 | TRBV11-3 | CASSFGLAWNEQFF | TGTGCCAGCAGCTTTGGACTAGCCTGGAATGAGCAGTTCTTC
NA | NA | TRBJ2-1 | TRBV10-3 | CAIAAVEVDEQFF | TGTGCCATCGCGGCGGTCGAGGTCGATGAGCAGTTCTTC
NA | NA | TRBJ2-3 | TRBV4-1 | CASSQVLGTDTQYF | TGCGCCAGCAGCCAAGTTCTCGGCACAGATACGCAGTATTTT
once | TRBD1 | TRBJ2-2 | TRBV5-1 | CASSLIQGATGELFF | TGCGCCAGCAGCTTGATACAGGGGGCGACCGGGGAGCTGTTTTTT
once | NA | TRBJ2-1 | TRBV2 | CASSVLSGNEQFF | TGTGCCAGCAGTGTATTATCGGGGAATGAGCAGTTCTTC